The present TCR beta chain was sequenced within a study of CXCR3-negative and CXCR3-positive naive CD8 T cells. The method, 5' RACE with UMI labels, was used to prepare the TRB cDNA libraries. From the 5' RACE reads, TCRdb lists one entry per CDR3 protein and no DNA. The sample holds some 130,000 distinct CDR3 sequences. The CDR3 consists of 16 residues. CDR1 is SGHTA, CDR2 FQGNSA, per germline. The specimen was naive CXCR3- CD8+ T cells from blood. Specified subset: CD45RO-CCR7+CD27+CD95- naive CD8+ T cells lacking CXCR3 (TNR3-). This receptor was taken from a human donor in good health. Some clones in this sample may be carry-over from other donors' samples. The chain has TRBV7-2 and TRBJ1-2; the TCRdb call, TRBD1, lacks DNA for checking. The CDR3 loop is CASSLPGAPTNYGYTF.